This T cell receptor beta chain was sequenced in a study of blood T cell repertoires in COVID-19. Whole-study context: T cells, B-cell-depleted T cells, or PBMCs provided the cDNA or gDNA that served as material.

Recruitment covered some 25 US areas and drew participants whose ages spanned roughly 18 to 100 years. This CDR3 comprises 17 residues. With V trimmed by 3 bases and J by 8 bases, 14 bases remained unmatched. Germline CDR1 reads MDHEN; CDR2 reads SYDVKM. Study processing details: Amplifying reference gene primers gave estimates of nucleated cell counts. The protocol was immunoSEQ multiplex PCR, while the TCRdb copy is restricted to in-frame clones and leaves out a portion. Clonal size and the V and J genes are those of that table, whereas D and trimming came from the DNA. The sample includes about 190,000 clones, about 81% of them seen just once.

The material sequenced was PBMCs or T cells enriched from blood (not recorded which). The V gene is TRBV28, the J gene TRBJ1-4, with 8 bases aligning to TRBD1. The receptor comes from a woman aged 25 to 39 who had recovered from COVID-19. CDR3 protein: CASSLGPGGSSYEKLFF. CDR3 DNA sequence: TGTGCCAGCAGTTTGGGCCCAGGGGGCAGCTCCTACGAAAAACTGTTTTTT.